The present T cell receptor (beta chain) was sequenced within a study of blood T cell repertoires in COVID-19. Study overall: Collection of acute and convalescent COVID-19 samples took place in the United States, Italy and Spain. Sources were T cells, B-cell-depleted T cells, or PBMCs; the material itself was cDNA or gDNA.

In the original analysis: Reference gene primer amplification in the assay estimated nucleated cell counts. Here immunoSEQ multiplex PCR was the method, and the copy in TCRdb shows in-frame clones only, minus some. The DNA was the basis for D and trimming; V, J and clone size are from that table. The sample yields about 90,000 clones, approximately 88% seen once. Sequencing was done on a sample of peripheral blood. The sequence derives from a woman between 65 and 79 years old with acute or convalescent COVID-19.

Here the CDR3 DNA reads TGTGCCACCAGTGATTTGGGGGGGGCTGGTGGGGCCAACGTCCTGACTTTC. Protein: CATSDLGGAGGANVLTF. The chain uses TRBV24-1 and TRBJ2-6, with a possible D match to TRBD2 (7 bases). The V end was cut by 0 bases, the J end by 3 bases, with 11 bases between. The CDR3 is 17 amino acids. The V gene's germline CDR1 is KGHDR and CDR2 SFDVKD.